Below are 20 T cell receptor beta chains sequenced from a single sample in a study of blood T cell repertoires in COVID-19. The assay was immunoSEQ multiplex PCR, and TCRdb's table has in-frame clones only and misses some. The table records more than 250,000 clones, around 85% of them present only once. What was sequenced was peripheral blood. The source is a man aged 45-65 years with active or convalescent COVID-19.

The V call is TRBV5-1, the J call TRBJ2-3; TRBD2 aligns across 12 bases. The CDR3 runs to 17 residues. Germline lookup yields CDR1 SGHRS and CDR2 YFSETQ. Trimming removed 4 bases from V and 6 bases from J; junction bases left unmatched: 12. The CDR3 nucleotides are TGCGCCAGCAGCCCGGGACTAGCGGGTGCTCCCCGGGATACGCAGTATTTT. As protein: CASSPGLAGAPRDTQYF.

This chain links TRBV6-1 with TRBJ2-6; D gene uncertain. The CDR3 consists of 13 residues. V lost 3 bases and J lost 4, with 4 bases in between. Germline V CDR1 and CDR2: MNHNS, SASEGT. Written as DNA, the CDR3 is TGTGCCAGCAGTGAGCAGGGGGCCAACGTCCTGACTTTC. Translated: CASSEQGANVLTF.

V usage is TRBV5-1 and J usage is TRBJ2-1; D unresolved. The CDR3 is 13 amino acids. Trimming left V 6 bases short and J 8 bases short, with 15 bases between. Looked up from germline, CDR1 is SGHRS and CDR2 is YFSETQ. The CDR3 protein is CASNTGRSDEQFF. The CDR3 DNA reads TGCGCCAGCAACACGGGTCGTTCCGATGAGCAGTTCTTC. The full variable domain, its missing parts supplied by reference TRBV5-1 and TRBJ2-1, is KAGVTQTPRYLIKTRGQQVTLSCSPISGHRSVSWYQQTPGQGLQFLFEYFSETQRNKGNFPGRFSGRQFSNSRSEMNVSTLELGDSALYLCASNTGRSDEQFFGPGTRLTVL.

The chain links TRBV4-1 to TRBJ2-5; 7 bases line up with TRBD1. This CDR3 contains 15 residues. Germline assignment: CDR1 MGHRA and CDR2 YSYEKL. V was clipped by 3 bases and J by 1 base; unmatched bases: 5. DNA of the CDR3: TGCGCCAGCAGCCAGCCCGGGACAGCCCAAGAGACCCAGTACTTC. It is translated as CASSQPGTAQETQYF.

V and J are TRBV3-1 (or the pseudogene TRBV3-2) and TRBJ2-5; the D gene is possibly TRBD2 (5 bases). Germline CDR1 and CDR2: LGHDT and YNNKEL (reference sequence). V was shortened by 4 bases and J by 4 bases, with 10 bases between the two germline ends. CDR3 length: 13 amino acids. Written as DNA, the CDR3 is TGTGCCAGCAGCCTGGCGGGCCTAGAGACCCAGTACTTC. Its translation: CASSLAGLETQYF.

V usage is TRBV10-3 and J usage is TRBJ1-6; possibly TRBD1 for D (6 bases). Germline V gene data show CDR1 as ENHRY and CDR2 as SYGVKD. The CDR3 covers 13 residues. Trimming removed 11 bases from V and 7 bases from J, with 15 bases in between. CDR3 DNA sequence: TGTGCCGTCGCGGACAGAGAAAATTCACCCCTCCACTTT. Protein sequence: CAVADRENSPLHF.

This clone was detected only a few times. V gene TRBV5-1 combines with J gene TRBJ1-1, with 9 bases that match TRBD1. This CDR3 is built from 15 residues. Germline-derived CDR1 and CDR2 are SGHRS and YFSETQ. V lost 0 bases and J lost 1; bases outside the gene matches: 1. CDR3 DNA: TGCGCCAGCAGCTTGGGGACAGGGGAGAACACTGAAGCTTTCTTT. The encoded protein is CASSLGTGENTEAFF.

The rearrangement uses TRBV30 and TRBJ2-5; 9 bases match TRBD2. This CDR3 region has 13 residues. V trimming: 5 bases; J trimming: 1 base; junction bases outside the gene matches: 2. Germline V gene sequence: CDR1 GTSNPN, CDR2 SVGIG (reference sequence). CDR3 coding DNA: TGTGCCTGGGCTAGCGGGATCCAAGAGACCCAGTACTTC. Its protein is CAWASGIQETQYF.

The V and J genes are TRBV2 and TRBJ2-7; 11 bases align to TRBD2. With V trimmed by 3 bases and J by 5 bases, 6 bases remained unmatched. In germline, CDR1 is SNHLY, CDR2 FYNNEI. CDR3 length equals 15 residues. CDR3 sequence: CASSDVAGGLNEQYF. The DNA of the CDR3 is TGTGCCAGCAGTGATGTAGCGGGAGGGCTCAACGAGCAGTACTTC.

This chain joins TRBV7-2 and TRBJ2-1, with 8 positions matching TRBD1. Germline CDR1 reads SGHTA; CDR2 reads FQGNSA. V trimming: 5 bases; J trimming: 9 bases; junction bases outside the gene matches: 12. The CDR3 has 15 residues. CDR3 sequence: CASSQNWQGAAEQFF. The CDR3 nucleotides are TGTGCCAGCAGCCAAAACTGGCAGGGGGCCGCTGAGCAGTTCTTC.

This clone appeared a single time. CDR3 sequence: CASSYSEGTSGYTF. CDR3 nucleotide sequence: TGTGCCAGCAGTTACTCGGAGGGTACTTCTGGCTACACCTTC. V gene TRBV6-6 combines with J gene TRBJ1-2; D gene unclear. Between the trimmed V and J ends, which lost 0 bases and 7 bases, there was a span of 12 bases. CDR1 is MNHNY and CDR2 is SVGAGI in the germline V gene (reference sequence). The CDR3 covers 14 residues.

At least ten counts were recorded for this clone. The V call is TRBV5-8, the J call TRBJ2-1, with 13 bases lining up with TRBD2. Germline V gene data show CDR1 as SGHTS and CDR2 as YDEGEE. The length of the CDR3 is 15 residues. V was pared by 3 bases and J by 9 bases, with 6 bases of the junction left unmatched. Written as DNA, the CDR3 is TGTGCCAGCAGCTCGGGACTAGCGGGATTGAGTGAGCAGTTCTTC. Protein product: CASSSGLAGLSEQFF. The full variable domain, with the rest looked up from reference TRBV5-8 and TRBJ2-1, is EAGVTQSPTHLIKTRGQQATLRCSPISGHTSVYWYQQALGLGLQFLLWYDEGEERNRGNFPPRFSGRQFPNYSSELNVNALELEDSALYLCASSSGLAGLSEQFFGPGTRLTVL.

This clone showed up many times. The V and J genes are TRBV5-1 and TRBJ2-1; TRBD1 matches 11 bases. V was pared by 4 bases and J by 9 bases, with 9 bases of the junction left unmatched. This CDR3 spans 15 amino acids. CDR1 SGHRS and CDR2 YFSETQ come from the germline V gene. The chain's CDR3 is CASSVRTGGNGEQFF. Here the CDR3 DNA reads TGCGCCAGCAGCGTCAGGACAGGGGGCAACGGTGAGCAGTTCTTC.

CDR3 in DNA: TGTGCCAGCAGTCCGGCGGGTTTTTTCTCCTACGAGCAGTACTTC. This codes for CASSPAGFFSYEQYF. This chain uses TRBV28 with TRBJ2-7; a weak D match, TRBD2 (5 bases). Trimming removed 5 bases from V and 0 bases from J, with 14 bases in between. CDR1 MDHEN and CDR2 SYDVKM come from the germline V gene. This CDR3 has 15 amino acids. The variable domain in full, completed from reference TRBV28 and TRBJ2-7, reads DVKVTQSSRYLVKRTGEKVFLECVQDMDHENMFWYRQDPGLGLRLIYFSYDVKMKEKGDIPEGYSVSREKKERFSLILESASTNQTSMYLCASSPAGFFSYEQYFGPGTRLTVT.

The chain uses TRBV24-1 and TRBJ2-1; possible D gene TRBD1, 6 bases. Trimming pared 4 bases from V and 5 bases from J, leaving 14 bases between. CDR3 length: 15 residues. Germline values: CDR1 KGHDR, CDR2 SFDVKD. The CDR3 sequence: CATSDHRQVDNEQFF. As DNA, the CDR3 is TGTGCCACCAGTGACCACCGACAGGTTGACAATGAGCAGTTCTTC.

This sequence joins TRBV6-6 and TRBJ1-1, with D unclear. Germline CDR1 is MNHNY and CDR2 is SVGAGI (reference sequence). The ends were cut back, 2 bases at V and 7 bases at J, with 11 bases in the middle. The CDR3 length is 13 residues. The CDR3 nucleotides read TGTGCCAGCAGTTACGACGGGTCCTATGAAGCTTTCTTT. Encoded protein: CASSYDGSYEAFF.

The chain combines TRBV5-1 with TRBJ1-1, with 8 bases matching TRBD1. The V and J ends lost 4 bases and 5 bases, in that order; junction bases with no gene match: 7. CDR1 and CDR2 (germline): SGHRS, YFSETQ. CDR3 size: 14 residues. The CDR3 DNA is TGCGCCAGCAGCCCTCGACAGGGGAAGACTGAAGCTTTCTTT. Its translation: CASSPRQGKTEAFF.

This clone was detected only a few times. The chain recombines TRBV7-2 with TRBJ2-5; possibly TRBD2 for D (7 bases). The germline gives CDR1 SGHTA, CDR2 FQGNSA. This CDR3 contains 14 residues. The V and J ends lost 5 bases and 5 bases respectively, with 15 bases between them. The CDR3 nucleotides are TGTGCCAGCAGCCATGGGGGGGCGCGGGAGACCCAGTACTTC. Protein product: CASSHGGARETQYF.

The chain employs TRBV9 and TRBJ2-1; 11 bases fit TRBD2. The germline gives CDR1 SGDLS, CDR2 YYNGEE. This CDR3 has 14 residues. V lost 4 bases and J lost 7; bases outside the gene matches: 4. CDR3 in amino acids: CASSPRTSGNEQFF. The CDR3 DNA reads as TGTGCCAGCAGCCCACGGACTAGCGGGAATGAGCAGTTCTTC.

The CDR3 DNA reads TGTGCCAGCAGATGGACAGGGGGCGCGTGGACTGAAGCTTTCTTT. Translating it yields CASRWTGGAWTEAFF. V gene TRBV5-5 combines with J gene TRBJ1-1, with 11 bases fitting TRBD1. Germline CDR1 and CDR2: SGHKS and YYEKEE (reference sequence). The CDR3 covers 15 residues. V lost 5 bases to trimming and J lost 5 bases; unmatched junction nucleotides: 8.